This T cell receptor (beta chain) was observed in a study of identical twins. Notes on the study in general: For cord blood, abundant beta clonotypes had fewer insertions, unlike memory repertoires, which showed none. Invariant MAIT and iNKT cells are populations that could partly confound zero-insertion analyses. Compared with unrelated sharing, twin-shared out-of-frame alpha sequences had more low-probability sequences.

One entry per CDR3 protein, called by TCRdb with MiXCR from the 5' RACE reads. The table has a few hundred thousand distinct CDR3 sequences, roughly 9.5% seen once. This clonotype was found a few times. Antigen unknown. Germline CDR1 reads SGHTA; CDR2 reads FQGNSA. The ends were cut back, 0 bases at V and 2 bases at J, with 19 bases in the middle. This CDR3 region has 18 residues. These data were also reused for a study on yellow fever vaccine responses in identical twins. Per that study: Each twin's T cell response to the vaccine was reported to look partly convergent and partly personalized.

The sample consisted of PBMCs. This chain joins TRBV7-2 and TRBJ2-5; tentative D call: TRBD2 (7 bases). This TCR was sampled from a young woman in good health. CDR3 residues: CASSLARARGGAQETQYF. The DNA of the CDR3 is TGTGCCAGCAGCTTAGCGCGGGCAAGGGGGGGGGCTCAAGAGACCCAGTACTTC.